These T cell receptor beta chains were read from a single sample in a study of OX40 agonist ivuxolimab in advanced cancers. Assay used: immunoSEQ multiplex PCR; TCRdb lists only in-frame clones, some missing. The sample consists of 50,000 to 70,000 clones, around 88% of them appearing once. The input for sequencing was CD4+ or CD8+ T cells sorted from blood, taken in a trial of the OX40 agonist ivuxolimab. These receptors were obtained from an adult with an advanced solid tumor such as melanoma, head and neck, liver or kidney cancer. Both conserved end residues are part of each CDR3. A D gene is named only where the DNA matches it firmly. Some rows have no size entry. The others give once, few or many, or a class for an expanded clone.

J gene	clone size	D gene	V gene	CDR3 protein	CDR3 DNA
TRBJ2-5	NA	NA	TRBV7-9	CASSPGLIGETQYF	TGTGCCAGCAGCCCAGGACTAATCGGGGAGACCCAGTACTTC
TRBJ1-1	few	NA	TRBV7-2	CASSALFRNTEAFF	TGTGCCAGCAGCGCATTGTTTCGGAACACTGAAGCTTTCTTT
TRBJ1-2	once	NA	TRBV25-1	CASSGQGLSYGYTF	TGTGCCAGCAGTGGGCAGGGATTGAGCTATGGCTACACCTTC
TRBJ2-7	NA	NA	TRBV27	CASTAGGGPLGEQYF	TGTGCCAGCACCGCCGGCGGCGGGCCCCTAGGAGAGCAGTACTTC
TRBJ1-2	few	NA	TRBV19	CASSAGPGHYGYTF	TGTGCCAGTAGCGCGGGACCGGGTCACTATGGCTACACCTTC
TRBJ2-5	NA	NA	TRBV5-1	CASSLGQHNQETQYF	TGCGCCAGCAGCTTGGGGCAGCACAACCAAGAGACCCAGTACTTC
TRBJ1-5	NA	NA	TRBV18	CASSLTNDQPQHF	TGTGCCAGCTCACTAACTAATGATCAGCCCCAGCATTTT
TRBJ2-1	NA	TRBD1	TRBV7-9	CASSPRGQGGNEQFF	TGTGCCAGCAGCCCACGGGGACAGGGGGGGAATGAGCAGTTCTTC
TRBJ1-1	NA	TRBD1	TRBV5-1	CASSQGQGLNTEAFF	TGCGCCAGCAGCCAAGGACAGGGATTGAACACTGAAGCTTTCTTT
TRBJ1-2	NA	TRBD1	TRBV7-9	CASSPRRTGRGYTF	TGTGCCAGCAGCCCGAGGAGGACAGGGAGGGGCTACACCTTC
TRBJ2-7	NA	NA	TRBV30	CAWTRGGYEQYF	TGTGCCTGGACCCGAGGGGGCTACGAGCAGTACTTC
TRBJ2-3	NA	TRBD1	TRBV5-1	CASSLEGGEVDTQYF	TGCGCCAGCAGCTTGGAAGGGGGCGAAGTGGATACGCAGTATTTT
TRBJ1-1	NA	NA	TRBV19	CASSPQGPGTEAFF	TGTGCCAGTAGTCCCCAGGGGCCGGGCACTGAAGCTTTCTTT
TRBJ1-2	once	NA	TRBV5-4	CASSLGQERLYGYTF	TGTGCCAGCAGCTTGGGGCAGGAAAGACTCTATGGCTACACCTTC
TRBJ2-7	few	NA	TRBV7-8	CASSLADPGFSYEQYF	TGTGCCAGCAGCTTAGCGGATCCGGGATTCTCCTACGAGCAGTACTTC